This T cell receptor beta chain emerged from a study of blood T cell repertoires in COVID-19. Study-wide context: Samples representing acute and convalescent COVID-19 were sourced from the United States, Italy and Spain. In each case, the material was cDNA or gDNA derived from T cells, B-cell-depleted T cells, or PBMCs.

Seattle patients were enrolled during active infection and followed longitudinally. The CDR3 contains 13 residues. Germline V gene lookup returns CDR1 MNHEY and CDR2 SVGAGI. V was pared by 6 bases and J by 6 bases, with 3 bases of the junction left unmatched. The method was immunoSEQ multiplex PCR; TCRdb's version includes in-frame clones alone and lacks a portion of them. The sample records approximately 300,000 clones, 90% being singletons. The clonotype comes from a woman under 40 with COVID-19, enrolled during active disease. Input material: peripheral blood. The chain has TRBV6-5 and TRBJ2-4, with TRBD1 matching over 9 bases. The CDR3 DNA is TGTGCCAGCAGGGACAGGGGCGGAAACATTCAGTACTTC. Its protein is CASRDRGGNIQYF.